This TCR beta chain was documented in a study of beta chain features in type 1 diabetes. Study-wide results and limits: Among type 1 diabetes patients, VDJ junctions had fewer insertions and more deletions. Moderately but significantly shorter TCRB CDR3s were found in Type 1 diabetes patients in all four CD4+ subsets. It was possible that PCR favored shorter templates, equally so in patients and controls.

This clone was counted between two and nine times. Its specificity is unknown. Per germline, CDR1 MGHRA and CDR2 YSYEKL. V lost 4 bases, J lost 1 base, and 10 bases lay in between. This CDR3 has 14 residues. Reverse transcription of all isolated RNA meant that expressed TCRB transcripts were sequenced. It was found that naive, central memory and regulatory T cell samples averaged about 3.57 million reads. Using immunoSEQ multiplex PCR, the repertoire was profiled, and TCRdb retains in-frame clones only, with some absent. The sample holds roughly 260,000 clones, 20% seen once. This rearrangement joins TRBV4-1 to TRBJ1-1, with a possible D match to TRBD1 (6 bases). The material sequenced was naive CD4+ T cells from blood. This TCR came from a middle-aged woman with type 1 diabetes. The chain's CDR3 is CASSPTDRNTEAFF. For the CDR3, the DNA is TGCGCCAGCAGCCCCACGGACAGGAACACTGAAGCTTTCTTT.